This TCR beta chain was recovered during a study of T cells in Graves' hyperthyroidism and ophthalmopathy. Study results and caveats: The model's output predicted ophthalmopathy at a median of roughly 6.9 months prior to onset.

RNA transcripts provided the source from which TCR beta CDR3 regions were amplified. The HTBI set primed first-round TCR CDR3 RT-PCR. TCRdb re-derived calls from the multiplex PCR reads in MiXCR, one entry per CDR3 protein. The data contain about 550,000 distinct CDR3 sequences, roughly 20% of them singletons. In its sample, this clonotype was seen many times. Its target is not known. Trimming at V came to 5 bases and at J to 5 bases, leaving 5 bases not matched to a gene. Looked up from germline, CDR1 is LNHNV and CDR2 is YYDKDF (reference sequence). The length of the CDR3 is 15 residues. This receptor was identified in a young man with Graves' hyperthyroidism. Sequencing was carried out using blood. This chain joins TRBV15 and TRBJ1-4, with TRBD1 matching 10 bases. CDR3 sequence: CATSDRTGGNEKLFF. The CDR3 DNA is TGTGCCACCAGCGACCGGACAGGGGGAAATGAAAAACTGTTTTTT.